This T cell receptor beta chain emerged from a study of control samples from healthy donors and cancer patients. The CDR3 runs to 15 residues. CDR1 and CDR2 (germline): PRHDT, FYEKMQ (reference sequence). The V gene lost 5 bases and the J gene lost 3 bases, with 16 bases spanning the gap. Assay used: immunoSEQ multiplex PCR; TCRdb lists only in-frame clones, some missing. The sample carries 150,000 or so clones, around 90% recorded once. The source of this sequence is a man between 18 and 29 years old in good health. The rearrangement joins TRBV13 to TRBJ1-1; D is undetermined. Sequencing was performed on blood. CDR3 nucleotide sequence: TGTGCCAGCAGCGGCCCGCTAGGAAGAGACACTGAAGCTTTCTTT. Translation gives CASSGPLGRDTEAFF.